The present T cell receptor (beta chain) was sequenced within a study of cytomegalovirus exposure and HLA in healthy donors. This PCR relied on a set of 60 Vbeta primers and 13 Jbeta primers. The table came from immunoSEQ multiplex PCR; TCRdb's copy has only in-frame clones and leaves some out. Among a few hundred thousand clones listed, roughly 91% were seen once. This CDR3 has 13 residues. V was trimmed by 1 base and J by 3 bases, leaving 7 bases between them. Looked up from germline, CDR1 is PRHDT and CDR2 is FYEKMQ (reference sequence). The donors, nominally healthy at sampling, likely had unrecorded immune exposures.

The V and J genes are TRBV13 and TRBJ2-7; D possibly corresponds to TRBD2 (5 bases). Sequences were obtained from PBMCs. This receptor was taken from a young woman in good health and CMV-seronegative. This chain's CDR3 is CASSLAADYEQYF. The CDR3 nucleotides are TGTGCCAGCAGCTTAGCAGCGGACTACGAGCAGTACTTC.